This is a list of T cell receptor beta chains from one sample in a study of spatial heterogeneity in lung cancer. TCRdb reprocessed the 5' RACE reads with MiXCR, giving one entry per CDR3 protein. Counted here are more than 40,000 distinct CDR3 sequences, 20% to 25% occurring once; the ten biggest clones make up about 7%. Sequencing used PBMCs, obtained at follow-up. The receptors were gathered from a female donor with early-stage non-small cell lung cancer. Each CDR3 is given with its conserved first and last residue. Each record gives: clone size, D gene, J gene, V gene, CDR3 DNA, CDR3 protein. A D gene is named only where the DNA matches it firmly. Clone size, where shown, is once, few, many, or a class for clones that have expanded.

clone_size: .
d_call: .
j_call: TRBJ2-3
v_call: TRBV30
cdr3_nt: TGTGCCTGGGGGCAGCACCTCACAGATACGCAGTATTTT
cdr3_aa: CAWGQHLTDTQYF

clone_size: .
d_call: .
j_call: TRBJ1-1
v_call: TRBV5-1
cdr3_nt: TGCGCCAGCAACCCCTTCGCTTCGACCACTGAAGCTTTCTTT
cdr3_aa: CASNPFASTTEAFF

clone_size: few
d_call: .
j_call: TRBJ2-5
v_call: TRBV4-1
cdr3_nt: TGCGCCAGCAGCCAGCAAACAGGGGAGACCCAGTACTTC
cdr3_aa: CASSQQTGETQYF

clone_size: .
d_call: .
j_call: TRBJ1-3
v_call: TRBV5-4
cdr3_nt: TGTGCCAGCAGCTTGGCAGGAATTGGAAACACCATATATTTT
cdr3_aa: CASSLAGIGNTIYF

clone_size: few
d_call: .
j_call: TRBJ1-2
v_call: TRBV12-3/TRBV12-4
cdr3_nt: TGTGCCAGCACTCCAGGGGAAGAAGACTATGGCTACACCTTC
cdr3_aa: CASTPGEEDYGYTF

clone_size: .
d_call: .
j_call: TRBJ2-5
v_call: TRBV19
cdr3_nt: TGTGCCAGTAGCCCAGCGGGTCTCCAAGAGACCCAGTACTTC
cdr3_aa: CASSPAGLQETQYF

clone_size: .
d_call: .
j_call: TRBJ1-3
v_call: TRBV7-3
cdr3_nt: TGTGCCAGCAGCTCTCAGGGGTCCTCTGGAAACACCATATATTTT
cdr3_aa: CASSSQGSSGNTIYF

clone_size: few
d_call: .
j_call: TRBJ2-3
v_call: TRBV2
cdr3_nt: TGTGCCAGCAGAGGGGGGACAGCAACAGATACGCAGTATTTT
cdr3_aa: CASRGGTATDTQYF

clone_size: .
d_call: .
j_call: TRBJ2-7
v_call: TRBV5-1
cdr3_nt: TGCGCCAGCAGCCCGGACCACTACGAGCAGTACTTC
cdr3_aa: CASSPDHYEQYF

clone_size: few
d_call: TRBD2
j_call: TRBJ2-1
v_call: TRBV5-1
cdr3_nt: TGCGCCAGCAGCTTTACTAGCGCGTATAACAATGAGCAGTTCTTC
cdr3_aa: CASSFTSAYNNEQFF

clone_size: .
d_call: .
j_call: TRBJ2-3
v_call: TRBV27
cdr3_nt: TGTGCCAGCAGTTTAGACGGGGGAGGCACAGATACGCAGTATTTT
cdr3_aa: CASSLDGGGTDTQYF

clone_size: few
d_call: TRBD2
j_call: TRBJ2-1
v_call: TRBV11-2
cdr3_nt: TGTGCCAGCAGCTTAGTTTATGGCGGGGGGAGGACCTACAATGAGCAGTTCTTC
cdr3_aa: CASSLVYGGGRTYNEQFF

clone_size: .
d_call: TRBD2
j_call: TRBJ2-3
v_call: TRBV5-1
cdr3_nt: TGCGCCAGCAGCTTGGTGGCGGGAGAGTCAGATACGCAGTATTTT
cdr3_aa: CASSLVAGESDTQYF

clone_size: .
d_call: .
j_call: TRBJ2-6
v_call: TRBV20-1
cdr3_nt: TGCAGTGCTAGAGCGGAGCAGCTCCCCGGGGCCAACGTCCTGACTTTC
cdr3_aa: CSARAEQLPGANVLTF

clone_size: many
d_call: .
j_call: TRBJ2-3
v_call: TRBV10-3
cdr3_nt: TGTGCCATCAGTGAGTCAAGCACAGATACGCAGTATTTT
cdr3_aa: CAISESSTDTQYF

clone_size: many
d_call: .
j_call: TRBJ2-5
v_call: TRBV6-1
cdr3_nt: TGTGCCAGCAGTGAAAGGGAGACCCAGTACTTC
cdr3_aa: CASSERETQYF

clone_size: many
d_call: .
j_call: TRBJ2-1
v_call: TRBV7-9
cdr3_nt: TGTGCCAGCACCCAATTCCGGGACAACTACAATGAGCAGTTCTTC
cdr3_aa: CASTQFRDNYNEQFF

clone_size: few
d_call: TRBD2
j_call: TRBJ2-2
v_call: TRBV6-5
cdr3_nt: TGTGCCAGCAGTTACTCTGGCGGGGGGCACACCGGGGAGCTGTTTTTT
cdr3_aa: CASSYSGGGHTGELFF

clone_size: few
d_call: .
j_call: TRBJ2-5
v_call: TRBV5-5
cdr3_nt: TGTGCCAGCAGCAGTTATGAGGCCCAGACCCAGTACTTC
cdr3_aa: CASSSYEAQTQYF

clone_size: few
d_call: .
j_call: TRBJ1-2
v_call: TRBV7-6
cdr3_nt: TGTGCCAGCAGCTTAGACGGGACACTCTATGGCTACACCTTC
cdr3_aa: CASSLDGTLYGYTF

clone_size: .
d_call: TRBD2
j_call: TRBJ2-1
v_call: TRBV11-2
cdr3_nt: TGTGCCAGCAGCTTAGATAGGACTAGCGGGGGGGAGCAGTTCTTC
cdr3_aa: CASSLDRTSGGEQFF

clone_size: .
d_call: .
j_call: TRBJ2-5
v_call: TRBV6-2/TRBV6-3
cdr3_nt: TGTGCCAGCAGTTACCTCATTACGAGGGGTCAAGAGACCCAGTACTTC
cdr3_aa: CASSYLITRGQETQYF

clone_size: .
d_call: TRBD2
j_call: TRBJ2-1
v_call: TRBV9
cdr3_nt: TGTGCCAGCAGCGTAGGGTCTAGCGGACCCAGGCCGCAGTTCTTC
cdr3_aa: CASSVGSSGPRPQFF

clone_size: .
d_call: .
j_call: TRBJ1-2
v_call: TRBV12-3/TRBV12-4
cdr3_nt: TGTGCCAGCAGTTTGGTGCAGGGCTATGGCTACACCTTC
cdr3_aa: CASSLVQGYGYTF

clone_size: .
d_call: .
j_call: TRBJ1-4
v_call: TRBV28
cdr3_nt: TGTGCCAGCAGACCCGGGGGGGTAGCAACTAATGAAAAACTGTTTTTT
cdr3_aa: CASRPGGVATNEKLFF

clone_size: few
d_call: .
j_call: TRBJ2-3
v_call: TRBV4-1
cdr3_nt: TGCGCCAGCAGCCAAGATCTAGGAGGAGCTAGCACAGATACGCAGTATTTT
cdr3_aa: CASSQDLGGASTDTQYF

clone_size: .
d_call: TRBD2
j_call: TRBJ2-1
v_call: TRBV20-1
cdr3_nt: TGCAGTGCTAGAGCAAGCGGGAGGGCCCGAGAGCAGTTCTTC
cdr3_aa: CSARASGRAREQFF

clone_size: many
d_call: TRBD2
j_call: TRBJ2-5
v_call: TRBV7-9
cdr3_nt: TGTGCCAGCAGCCCCGGGAGACTAGCGGGAGTGGAGACCCAGTACTTC
cdr3_aa: CASSPGRLAGVETQYF

clone_size: few
d_call: .
j_call: TRBJ1-2
v_call: TRBV29-1
cdr3_nt: TGCAGCGTTGGGAGGGACGATGGCTACACCTTC
cdr3_aa: CSVGRDDGYTF

clone_size: many
d_call: .
j_call: TRBJ2-1
v_call: TRBV6-5
cdr3_nt: TGTGCCAGCAGAGGTGGTCTAGCGAGTGATGAGCAGTTCTTC
cdr3_aa: CASRGGLASDEQFF

clone_size: many
d_call: .
j_call: TRBJ2-3
v_call: TRBV29-1
cdr3_nt: TGCAGCGTTGTGGTCACGGGCGCAGATACGCAGTATTTT
cdr3_aa: CSVVVTGADTQYF